The 22 T cell receptor beta chains in this list originate from one sample, sequenced in a study of T cell repertoires in cytomegalovirus infection. TCRdb fed the reads into MiXCR, producing one record per CDR3 protein. This table has about 68,000 distinct CDR3 sequences, approximately 22% appearing once. Antigens of these TCRs are unknown. Sequenced sample: PBMCs, sequenced either directly or after in vitro stimulation (not recorded which). The receptors were gathered from a human donor in good health (CMV status not recorded). Some clones in this sample may be carry-over from other donors' samples.

On this clonotype itself: The junction differs from germline at one of its ends, possibly a read error. V gene TRBV7-4 combines with J gene TRBJ2-5; D uncertain. This CDR3 spans 11 amino acids. In germline, CDR1 is SGHVT, CDR2 SQSDAQ. This CDR3 is CTVSDQETQYF. In nucleotides, the CDR3 is TGCACTGTTTCAGATCAAGAGACCCAGTACTTC.

This clonotype was seen a handful of times. V is TRBV7-2 and J is TRBJ2-3; no reliable D call. CDR3 length: 12 amino acids. Between the trimmed V and J ends, which lost 0 bases and 11 bases, there was a span of 9 bases. Germline lookup yields CDR1 SGHTA and CDR2 FQGNSA. CDR3 region: CASSLAVPLQYF. In DNA, the CDR3 is TGTGCCAGCAGCTTAGCCGTCCCCTTGCAGTATTTT.

This clonotype was seen only a few times. The genes are TRBV28 and TRBJ2-1; D possibly uses TRBD1 or TRBD2 (5 bases each). Looked up from germline, CDR1 is MDHEN and CDR2 is SYDVKM. The CDR3 runs to 11 residues. The germline V and J ends were trimmed by 6 bases and 10 bases, with 10 bases remaining between them. CDR3: CASRGRYEQFF. Here the CDR3 DNA reads TGTGCCAGCAGGGGACGATACGAGCAGTTCTTC.

The chain uses TRBV20-1 and TRBJ1-2, with D possibly TRBD1 on 5 matching bases. The germline CDR1 and CDR2 sequences are DFQATT and SNEGSKA (reference sequence). This CDR3 is 12 amino acids long. V was shortened by 5 bases and J by 1 base, with 8 bases between the two germline ends. The DNA of the CDR3 is TGCAGTGCTGACGACAGTAACTATGGCTACACCTTC. Protein: CSADDSNYGYTF.

This clonotype was observed a few times. This chain uses TRBV7-6 with TRBJ2-1; 11 nucleotides agree with TRBD2. This CDR3 contains 18 residues. The J segment lost 0 bases and the V segment lost 5 bases, leaving 9 bases of the junction unmatched. Germline CDR1 SGHVS, CDR2 FNYEAQ. CDR3 loop: CASSAGTSGWSSYNEQFF. CDR3 sequence (DNA): TGTGCCAGCAGCGCCGGGACTAGCGGTTGGAGCTCCTACAATGAGCAGTTCTTC. Full variable domain (remainder filled in from reference TRBV7-6 and TRBJ2-1): GAGVSQSPRYKVTKRGQDVALRCDPISGHVSLYWYRQALGQGPEFLTYFNYEAQQDKSGLPNDRFSAERPEGSISTLTIQRTEQRDSAMYRCASSAGTSGWSSYNEQFFGPGTRLTVL.

This chain uses TRBV6-2 or TRBV6-3 with TRBJ2-1, with 7 bases identical to TRBD2. Germline CDR1 reads MNHEY; CDR2 reads SVGEGT. After removal of 2 bases from V and 6 bases from J, the junction contained 1 base not matched to a gene. The CDR3 has 13 residues. The CDR3 DNA reads TGTGCCAGCAGTTACGGGAGGGCCAATGAGCAGTTCTTC. Its protein product is CASSYGRANEQFF.

The chain recombines TRBV25-1 with TRBJ2-5, with D possibly TRBD2 on 6 matching bases. Trimming pared 1 base from V and 5 bases from J, leaving 14 bases between. The germline CDR1 and CDR2 sequences are MGHDK and SYGVNS. This CDR3 contains 15 residues. This CDR3 reads CASSELGGERETQYF. DNA for the CDR3: TGTGCCAGCAGTGAATTAGGAGGGGAGAGGGAGACCCAGTACTTC.

This chain uses TRBV6-5 with TRBJ2-3; D gene unclear. CDR1 is MNHEY and CDR2 is SVGAGI in the germline V gene. The ends were cut back, 1 base at V and 9 bases at J, with 8 bases in the middle. The CDR3 covers 12 residues. CDR3 sequence: CASSYYQGTQYF. In DNA, the CDR3 is TGTGCCAGCAGTTACTACCAAGGGACGCAGTATTTT.

V is TRBV6-5 and J is TRBJ2-5; 7 positions match TRBD2. CDR1 MNHEY and CDR2 SVGAGI come from the germline V gene. Trimming cost V 3 bases and J 5 bases; bases outside gene matches: 6. The CDR3 runs 14 residues. CDR3: CASSYSTGGETQYF. CDR3 nucleotides: TGTGCCAGCAGTTATTCAACGGGAGGCGAGACCCAGTACTTC.

This clonotype was counted many times. This rearrangement joins TRBV7-2 to TRBJ2-5; 12 nucleotides line up with TRBD1. The V segment lost 5 bases and the J segment 2 bases; nucleotides outside the gene matches: 3. CDR1 and CDR2 from the germline V gene are SGHTA and FQGNSA. CDR3 length equals 15 residues. The CDR3 loop reads CASSRDRGRQETQYF. Here the CDR3 DNA reads TGTGCCAGCAGCCGGGACAGGGGGCGGCAAGAGACCCAGTACTTC.

There are many counts of this clonotype. The gene calls are TRBV19 and TRBJ2-2; D is unresolved. Germline loops: CDR1 LNHDA, CDR2 SQIVND (reference sequence). V was cut by 3 bases and J by 4 bases, with 15 bases left in between. This CDR3 spans 16 amino acids. DNA for the CDR3: TGTGCCAGTAGTATCGGCTTTCGGCAGATCACCGGGGAGCTGTTTTTT. It codes for CASSIGFRQITGELFF.

The rearrangement links TRBV27 to TRBJ2-5; the D gene is possibly TRBD1 (5 bases). V was trimmed by 3 bases and J by 1 base, leaving 12 bases between them. The V gene's germline CDR1 is MNHEY and CDR2 SMNVEV (reference sequence). CDR3 size: 15 residues. Here the CDR3 reads CASSLSRVGQETQYF. Here the CDR3 DNA reads TGTGCCAGCAGTTTGAGCAGGGTAGGCCAAGAGACCCAGTACTTC.

The V call is TRBV27, the J call TRBJ2-1; no clear D. Germline-derived CDR1 and CDR2 are MNHEY and SMNVEV (reference sequence). There are 17 residues in the CDR3. V was shortened by 7 bases and J by 3 bases, with 22 bases between the two germline ends. CDR3 loop: CASNLKWRVLNYNEQFF. The CDR3 bases are TGTGCCAGCAACCTAAAATGGAGAGTACTGAACTACAATGAGCAGTTCTTC.

V usage is TRBV14 and J usage is TRBJ2-1; TRBD2 agrees at 9 bases. CDR3 size: 17 residues. Germline V gene sequence: CDR1 SGHDN, CDR2 FVKESK. The junction had 16 bases not matched to a gene; V was cut back by 1 base and J by 12 bases. CDR3 in amino acids: CASSQVNASGTAGRQFF. In DNA form, the CDR3 reads TGTGCCAGCAGCCAAGTCAACGCTAGCGGGACTGCAGGCAGGCAGTTCTTC.

This clonotype was observed a few times. This sequence joins TRBV6-5 and TRBJ2-1; D may be TRBD2 (6 bases). The germline V gene has CDR1 MNHEY and CDR2 SVGAGI. The CDR3 contains 15 residues. V lost 4 bases and J lost 5, with 15 bases in between. CDR3 sequence: CASSSVAEPHNEQFF. CDR3 in DNA: TGTGCCAGCAGTTCGGTAGCGGAACCCCACAATGAGCAGTTCTTC.

V gene TRBV6-2 or TRBV6-3 combines with J gene TRBJ1-1, with 7 nucleotides matching TRBD1. Germline CDR1 reads MNHEY; CDR2 reads SVGEGT. After removal of 6 bases from V and 4 bases from J, the junction contained 5 bases not matched to a gene. The CDR3 runs to 13 residues. The chain's CDR3 is CASRIRQGTEAFF. For the CDR3, the DNA is TGTGCCAGCAGGATTAGACAGGGCACTGAAGCTTTCTTT.

The chain employs TRBV6-6 and TRBJ2-7; TRBD1 might be the D (5 bases). Trimming removed 4 bases from V and 4 bases from J, with 14 bases in between. This CDR3 has 14 amino acids. Germline-derived CDR1 and CDR2 are MNHNY and SVGAGI (reference sequence). The DNA for the CDR3 is TGTGCCAGCAGTTCCGACGGACAATTTTACGAGCAGTACGTC. Its protein is CASSSDGQFYEQYV.

This rearrangement joins TRBV7-9 to TRBJ1-1; 7 nucleotides line up with TRBD1. The CDR3 consists of 14 residues. Germline V gives CDR1 SEHNR, CDR2 FQNEAQ (reference sequence). After removal of 2 bases from V and 4 bases from J, the junction contained 4 bases not matched to a gene. The CDR3 spells CASSLQGGGTEAFF. The CDR3 bases are TGTGCCAGCAGCTTACAGGGGGGAGGCACTGAAGCTTTCTTT.

This clonotype appeared many times. This chain links TRBV7-3 with TRBJ1-1; D unclear. CDR3 length: 13 amino acids. V was shortened by 7 bases and J by 2 bases, with 11 bases between the two germline ends. In germline, CDR1 is SGHTA, CDR2 FQGTGA. In DNA, the CDR3 is TGTGCCAGCAAGATTACGGGAAACACTGAAGCTTTCTTT. Translation gives CASKITGNTEAFF.

This clonotype was counted a few times. This rearrangement joins TRBV7-9 to TRBJ2-5; TRBD2 is a possible D gene (6 bases). There are 13 residues in the CDR3. With 7 bases removed from V and 2 bases from J, the gap between germline ends came to 11 bases. The germline V gene has CDR1 SEHNR and CDR2 FQNEAQ (reference sequence). The CDR3 nucleotides are TGTGCCAGCAATTTGGGGGGTCAAGAGACCCAGTACTTC. Translating gives CASNLGGQETQYF.

Of note for this clonotype: This could be a read error, since a much larger clone is one nucleotide away. The conserved phenylalanine or tryptophan normally closing the CDR3 is absent here, so this likely arose from a read error. The chain carries TRBV10-3 and TRBJ2-7; 10 bases map to TRBD1. Germline V CDR1 and CDR2: ENHRY, SYGVKD. V shed 6 bases and J 3 bases; nucleotides not matched to a gene: 2. CDR3 length: 13 amino acids. Written as DNA, the CDR3 is TGTGCCATCAGAGGGACAGGGGACTACGAGCAGTACGGC. Its translation: CAIRGTGDYEQYG.

This clonotype was counted only a few times. The chain links TRBV28 to TRBJ2-7; 7 bases match TRBD1. This CDR3 is 12 amino acids long. The V and J ends lost 6 bases and 3 bases, in that order; junction bases with no gene match: 2. The V gene's germline CDR1 is MDHEN and CDR2 SYDVKM. CDR3 region: CASSWDSYEQYF. The CDR3 DNA follows: TGTGCCAGCAGCTGGGACAGCTACGAGCAGTACTTC.